This T cell receptor beta chain was recorded in a study of cytomegalovirus exposure and HLA in healthy donors. The PCR used 60 Vbeta and 13 Jbeta primers. Only in-frame clones appear in the TCRdb table, and some are missing; sequencing was by immunoSEQ multiplex PCR. The repertoire holds some 180,000 clones, around 80% seen once, with 1.3% to 1.5% in the top ten. Healthy people donating bone marrow made up the donors. V lost 1 base, J lost 6 bases, and 3 bases stayed unmatched. Per germline, CDR1 GTSNPN and CDR2 SVGIG (reference sequence). CDR3 length: 14 residues. The sequence was collected from a girl aged 10-17 years in good health and CMV-seropositive. The chain carries TRBV30 and TRBJ2-3; 11 bases are shared with TRBD1. The sequencing sample was made of PBMCs. The CDR3 region has the DNA TGTGCCTGGAGTGGGACAGGGGGCTCGGATACGCAGTATTTT. Its protein is CAWSGTGGSDTQYF.